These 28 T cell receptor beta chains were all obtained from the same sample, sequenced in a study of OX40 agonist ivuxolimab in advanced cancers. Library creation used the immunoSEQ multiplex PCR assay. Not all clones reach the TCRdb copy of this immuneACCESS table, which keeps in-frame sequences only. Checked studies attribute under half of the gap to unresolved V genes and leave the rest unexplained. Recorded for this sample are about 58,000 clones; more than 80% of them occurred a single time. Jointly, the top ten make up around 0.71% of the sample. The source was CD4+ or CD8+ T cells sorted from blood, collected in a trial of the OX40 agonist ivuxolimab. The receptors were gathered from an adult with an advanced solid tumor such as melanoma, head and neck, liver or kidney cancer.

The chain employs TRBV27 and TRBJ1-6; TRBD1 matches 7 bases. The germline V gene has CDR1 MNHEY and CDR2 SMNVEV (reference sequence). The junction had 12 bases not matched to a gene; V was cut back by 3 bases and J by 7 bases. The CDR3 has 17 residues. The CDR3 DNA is TGTGCCAGCAGTTTTGGACAGGCCGGTGGTATGAATTCACCCCTCCACTTT. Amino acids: CASSFGQAGGMNSPLHF.

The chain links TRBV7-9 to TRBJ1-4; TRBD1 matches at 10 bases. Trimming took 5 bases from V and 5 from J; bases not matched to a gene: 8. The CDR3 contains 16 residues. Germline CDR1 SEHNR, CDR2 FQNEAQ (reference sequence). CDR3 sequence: CASSPLWDRGNEKLFF. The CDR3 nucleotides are TGTGCCAGCAGCCCCTTATGGGACAGGGGAAATGAAAAACTGTTTTTT.

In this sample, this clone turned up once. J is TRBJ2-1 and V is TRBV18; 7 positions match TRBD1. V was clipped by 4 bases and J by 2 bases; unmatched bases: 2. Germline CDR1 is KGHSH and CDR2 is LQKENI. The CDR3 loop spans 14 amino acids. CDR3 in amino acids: CASSLGTAYNEQFF. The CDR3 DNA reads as TGTGCCAGCTCACTAGGGACAGCCTACAATGAGCAGTTCTTC.

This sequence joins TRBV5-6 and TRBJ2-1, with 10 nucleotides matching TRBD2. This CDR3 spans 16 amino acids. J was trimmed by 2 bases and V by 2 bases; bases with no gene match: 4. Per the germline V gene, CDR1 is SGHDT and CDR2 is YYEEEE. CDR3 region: CASSLLSGGAYNEQFF. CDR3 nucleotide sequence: TGTGCCAGCAGCTTACTCAGCGGGGGGGCCTACAATGAGCAGTTCTTC.

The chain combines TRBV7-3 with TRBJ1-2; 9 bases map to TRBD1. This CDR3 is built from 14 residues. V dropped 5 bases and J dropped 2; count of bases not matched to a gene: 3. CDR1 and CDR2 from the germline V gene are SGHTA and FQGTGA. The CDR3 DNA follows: TGTGCCAGCAGCCGGGACAGGGCAAACTATGGCTACACCTTC. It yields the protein CASSRDRANYGYTF.

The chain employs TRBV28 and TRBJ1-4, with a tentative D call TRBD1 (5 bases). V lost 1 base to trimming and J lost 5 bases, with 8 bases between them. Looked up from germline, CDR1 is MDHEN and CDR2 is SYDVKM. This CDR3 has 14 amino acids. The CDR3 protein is CASSLSRGNEKLFF. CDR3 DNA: TGTGCCAGCAGTTTATCTAGGGGAAATGAAAAACTGTTTTTT.

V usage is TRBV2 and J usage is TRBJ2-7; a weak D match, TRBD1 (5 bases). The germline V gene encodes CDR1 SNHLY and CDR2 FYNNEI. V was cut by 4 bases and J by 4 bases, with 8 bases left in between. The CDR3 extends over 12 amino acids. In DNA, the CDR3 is TGTGCCAGCAGTGGACAGCAATACGAGCAGTACTTC. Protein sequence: CASSGQQYEQYF.

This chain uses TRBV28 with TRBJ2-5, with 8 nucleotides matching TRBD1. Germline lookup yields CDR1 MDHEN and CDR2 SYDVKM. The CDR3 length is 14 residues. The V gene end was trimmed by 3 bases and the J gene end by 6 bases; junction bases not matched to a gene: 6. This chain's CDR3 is CASSFNRGLQTQYF. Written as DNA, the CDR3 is TGTGCCAGCAGTTTTAACAGGGGGTTACAGACCCAGTACTTC.

For the CDR3, the DNA is TGTGCCAGCAGCGTAGGTAGACAGGGGGCGCGGGAAGAGGAGCAGTACTTC. Protein: CASSVGRQGAREEEQYF. The chain recombines TRBV9 with TRBJ2-7, with 10 bases fitting TRBD1. J was trimmed by 7 bases and V by 0 bases; bases with no gene match: 13. CDR3 length: 17 amino acids. Looked up from germline, CDR1 is SGDLS and CDR2 is YYNGEE. The full variable domain, completed using reference TRBV9 and TRBJ2-7, is DSGVTQTPKHLITATGQRVTLRCSPRSGDLSVYWYQQSLDQGLQFLIQYYNGEERAKGNILERFSAQQFPDLHSELNLSSLELGDSALYFCASSVGRQGAREEEQYFGPGTRLTVT.

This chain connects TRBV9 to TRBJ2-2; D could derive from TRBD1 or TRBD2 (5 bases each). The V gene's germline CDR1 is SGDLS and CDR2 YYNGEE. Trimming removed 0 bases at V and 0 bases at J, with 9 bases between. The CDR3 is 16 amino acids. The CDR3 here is CASSVDPGPNTGELFF. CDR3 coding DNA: TGTGCCAGCAGCGTAGATCCGGGACCGAACACCGGGGAGCTGTTTTTT.

Here the CDR3 reads CASRSGGQETQYF. The CDR3 DNA reads as TGCGCCAGCAGATCCGGGGGGCAAGAGACCCAGTACTTC. This chain joins TRBV5-1 and TRBJ2-5, with 7 nucleotides matching TRBD2. Germline V gives CDR1 SGHRS, CDR2 YFSETQ. The trim removed 5 bases at V and 2 bases at J, leaving 3 bases unmatched. This CDR3 comprises 13 residues.

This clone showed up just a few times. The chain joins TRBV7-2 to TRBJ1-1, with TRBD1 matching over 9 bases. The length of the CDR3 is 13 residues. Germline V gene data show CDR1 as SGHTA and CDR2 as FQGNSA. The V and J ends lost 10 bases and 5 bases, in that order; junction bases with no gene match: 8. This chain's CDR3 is CATKPGTGTEAFF. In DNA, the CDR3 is TGTGCCACCAAGCCCGGGACAGGGACTGAAGCTTTCTTT.

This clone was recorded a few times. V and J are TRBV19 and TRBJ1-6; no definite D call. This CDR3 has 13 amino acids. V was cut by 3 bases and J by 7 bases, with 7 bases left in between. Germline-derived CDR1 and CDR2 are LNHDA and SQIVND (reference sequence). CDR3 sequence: CASSISLNSPLHF. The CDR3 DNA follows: TGTGCCAGTAGTATCTCCCTAAATTCACCCCTCCACTTT.

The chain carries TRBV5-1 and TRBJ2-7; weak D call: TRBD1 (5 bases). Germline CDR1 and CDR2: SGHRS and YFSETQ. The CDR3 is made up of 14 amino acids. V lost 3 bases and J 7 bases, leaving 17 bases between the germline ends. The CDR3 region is CASSYISGPGEQYF. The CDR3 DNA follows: TGCGCCAGCAGCTACATCTCGGGCCCAGGGGAGCAGTACTTC.

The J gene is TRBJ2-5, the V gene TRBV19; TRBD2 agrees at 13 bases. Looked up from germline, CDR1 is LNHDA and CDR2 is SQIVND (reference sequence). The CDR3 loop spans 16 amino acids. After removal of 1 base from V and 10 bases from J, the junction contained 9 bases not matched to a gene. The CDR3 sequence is CASSIGGLAGEGNQYF. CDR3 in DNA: TGTGCCAGTAGTATAGGTGGACTAGCGGGGGAAGGTAACCAGTACTTC.

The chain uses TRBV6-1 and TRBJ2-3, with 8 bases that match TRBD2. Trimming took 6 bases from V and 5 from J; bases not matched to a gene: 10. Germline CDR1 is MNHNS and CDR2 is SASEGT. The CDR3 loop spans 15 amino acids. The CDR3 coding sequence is TGTGCCAGCAGCTTTAGCGGGGCCCGAGGAGATACGCAGTATTTT. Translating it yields CASSFSGARGDTQYF.

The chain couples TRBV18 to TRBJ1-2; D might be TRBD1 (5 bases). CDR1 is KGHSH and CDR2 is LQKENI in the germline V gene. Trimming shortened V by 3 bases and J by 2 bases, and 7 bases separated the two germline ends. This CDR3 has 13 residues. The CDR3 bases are TGTGCCAGCTCACCGAAGGGGAACTATGGCTACACCTTC. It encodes CASSPKGNYGYTF.

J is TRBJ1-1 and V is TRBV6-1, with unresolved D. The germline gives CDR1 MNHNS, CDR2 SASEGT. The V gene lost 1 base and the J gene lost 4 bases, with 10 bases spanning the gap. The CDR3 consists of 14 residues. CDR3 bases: TGTGCCAGCAGTGAAGGACGGGGATCCACTGAAGCTTTCTTT. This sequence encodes CASSEGRGSTEAFF.

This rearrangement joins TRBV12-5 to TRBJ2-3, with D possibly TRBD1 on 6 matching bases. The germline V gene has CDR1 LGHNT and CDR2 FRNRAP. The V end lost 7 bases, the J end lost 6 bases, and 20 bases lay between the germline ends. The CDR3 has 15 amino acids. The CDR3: CASDPGHSLSDTQYF. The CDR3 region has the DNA TGTGCTAGTGATCCGGGACACTCCTTATCGGATACGCAGTATTTT.

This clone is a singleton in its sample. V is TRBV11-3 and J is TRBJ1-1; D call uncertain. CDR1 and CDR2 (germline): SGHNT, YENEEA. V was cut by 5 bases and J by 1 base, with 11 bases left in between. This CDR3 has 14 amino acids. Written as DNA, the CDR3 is TGTGCCAGCAGCCTAGGGCTAGAGAACACTGAAGCTTTCTTT. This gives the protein CASSLGLENTEAFF.

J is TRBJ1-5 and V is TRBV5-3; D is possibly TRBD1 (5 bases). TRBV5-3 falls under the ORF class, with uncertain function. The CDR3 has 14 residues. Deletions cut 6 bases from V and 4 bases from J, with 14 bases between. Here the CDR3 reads CARNFRDGNQPQHF. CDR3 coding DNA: TGTGCCAGAAACTTTCGGGACGGAAATCAGCCCCAGCATTTT.

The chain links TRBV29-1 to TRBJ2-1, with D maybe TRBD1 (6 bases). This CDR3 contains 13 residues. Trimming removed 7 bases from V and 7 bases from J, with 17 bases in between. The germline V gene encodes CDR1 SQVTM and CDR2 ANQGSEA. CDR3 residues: CSARGGRGNEQFF. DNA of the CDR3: TGCAGCGCGAGAGGGGGTAGAGGGAATGAGCAGTTCTTC.

The CDR3 sequence: CASSPSRVVRSYEQYF. In nucleotides, the CDR3 is TGTGCCAGCAGTCCCTCCCGAGTGGTCCGCTCCTACGAGCAGTACTTC. The chain links TRBV27 to TRBJ2-7, with D unclear. V gave up 5 bases and J gave up 0 bases, with 17 bases separating them. This CDR3 has 16 amino acids. Germline CDR1 MNHEY, CDR2 SMNVEV (reference sequence).

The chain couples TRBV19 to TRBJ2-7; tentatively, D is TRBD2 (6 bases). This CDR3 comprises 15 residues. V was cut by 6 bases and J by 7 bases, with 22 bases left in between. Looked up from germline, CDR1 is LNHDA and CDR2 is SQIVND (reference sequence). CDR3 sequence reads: CASSIGGGVVEEQYF. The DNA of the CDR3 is TGTGCCAGTAGCATCGGTGGCGGGGTAGTTGAGGAGCAGTACTTC.

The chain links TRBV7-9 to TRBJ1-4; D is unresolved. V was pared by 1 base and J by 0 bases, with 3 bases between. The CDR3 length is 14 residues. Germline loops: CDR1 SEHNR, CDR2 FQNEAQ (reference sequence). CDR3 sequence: CASSLGATNEKLFF. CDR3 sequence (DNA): TGTGCCAGCAGCTTAGGGGCAACTAATGAAAAACTGTTTTTT.

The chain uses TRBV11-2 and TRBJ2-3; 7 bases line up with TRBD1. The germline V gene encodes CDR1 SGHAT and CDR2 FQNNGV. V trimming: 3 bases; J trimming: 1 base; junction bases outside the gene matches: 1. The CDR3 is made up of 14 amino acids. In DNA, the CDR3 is TGTGCCAGCAGCTTCGACAGGGGCACAGATACGCAGTATTTT. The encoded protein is CASSFDRGTDTQYF.

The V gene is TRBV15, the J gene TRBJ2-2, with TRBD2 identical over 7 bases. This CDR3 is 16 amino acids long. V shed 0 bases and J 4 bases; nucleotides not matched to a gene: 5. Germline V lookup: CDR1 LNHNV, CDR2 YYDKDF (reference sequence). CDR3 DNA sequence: TGTGCCACCAGCAGAGAGGCGGGACTACGCACCGGGGAGCTGTTTTTT. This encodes CATSREAGLRTGELFF.

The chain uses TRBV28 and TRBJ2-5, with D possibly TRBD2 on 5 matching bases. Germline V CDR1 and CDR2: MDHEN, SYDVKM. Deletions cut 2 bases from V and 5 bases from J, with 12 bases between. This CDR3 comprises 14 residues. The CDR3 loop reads CASSLGTGMETQYF. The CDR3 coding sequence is TGTGCCAGCAGTTTAGGCACGGGAATGGAGACCCAGTACTTC.